The T cell receptor (beta chain) described here comes from a study of cytomegalovirus exposure and HLA in healthy donors. General observations from the study: TRBV6-2, TRBV6-3 and some other V segments were excluded as indistinguishable.

The CDR3 has 15 residues. Germline assignment: CDR1 MRHNA and CDR2 SNTAGT. Trimming shortened V by 6 bases and J by 3 bases, and 15 bases separated the two germline ends. In regard to this clone: Its matching antigen is unknown.

The PCR ran on 60 Vbeta and 13 Jbeta primers. TCRdb keeps only in-frame clones here, not all; method: immunoSEQ multiplex PCR. This sample yields about 180,000 clones, of which more than 80% are seen a single time; 2.4% belongs to the top ten. The sequence derives from a male donor in good health and CMV-seronegative. The sequencing input was PBMCs. V and J are TRBV6-4 and TRBJ1-5, with D hard to call. The CDR3 sequence: CASSAEATFNQPQHF. CDR3 bases: TGTGCCAGCAGCGCCGAGGCAACGTTCAATCAGCCCCAGCATTTT.